This is a list of T cell receptor beta chains from one sample in a study of cytomegalovirus exposure and HLA in healthy donors. TCRdb's copy holds only in-frame clones and misses some; the assay was immunoSEQ multiplex PCR. Of about 110,000 clones listed, less than 85% were seen once; the top ten hold around 3.4%. The sequenced sample consisted of PBMCs. These receptors all stem from a man in his sixties in good health and CMV-seronegative. CDR3s include the opening cysteine and the closing phenylalanine or tryptophan. D genes are given only for firm matches. Expanded clones get a size class; other rows say once, few or many, or leave the size out.

V gene	D gene	J gene	CDR3 length	clone size	CDR3 protein	CDR3 DNA
TRBV6-5	-	TRBJ2-2	13	-	CASSYSTSGELFF	TGTGCCAGCAGTTACTCGACTTCCGGGGAGCTGTTTTTT
TRBV5-1	-	TRBJ2-6	15	-	CASSPTDSGANVLTF	TGCGCCAGCAGCCCCACAGACTCTGGGGCCAACGTCCTGACTTTC
TRBV5-1	-	TRBJ2-1	16	-	CASSSAGQISYNEQFF	TGCGCCAGCAGCTCCGCGGGACAGATCTCCTACAATGAGCAGTTCTTC
TRBV7-8	TRBD1	TRBJ1-1	15	-	CASSERTGVRPEAFF	TGTGCCAGCAGCGAAAGGACAGGGGTTCGCCCTGAAGCTTTCTTT
TRBV2	TRBD1	TRBJ1-2	13	-	CASRQTGGDGYTF	TGTGCCAGCAGACAGACAGGGGGCGATGGCTACACCTTC
TRBV4-3	-	TRBJ1-6	15	-	CASSQGNLNGSPLHF	TGCGCCAGCAGCCAGGGCAACCTGAACGGATCACCCCTCCACTTT
TRBV5-4	TRBD1	TRBJ2-1	15	few	CASSSGQGIYNEQFF	TGTGCCAGCAGCTCAGGACAGGGTATCTACAATGAGCAGTTCTTC
TRBV29-1	-	TRBJ2-1	15	-	CSVEDGGGSYNEQFF	TGCAGCGTTGAAGATGGGGGAGGCTCCTACAATGAGCAGTTCTTC
TRBV5-1	TRBD2	TRBJ2-3	16	-	CASSRPSGPGTDTQYF	TGCGCCAGCAGCCGCCCTAGCGGGCCGGGCACAGATACGCAGTATTTT
TRBV7-9	-	TRBJ2-2	14	-	CASKQGRATGELFF	TGTGCCAGCAAACAGGGACGAGCAACCGGGGAGCTGTTTTTT
TRBV4-3	TRBD2	TRBJ2-5	16	-	CASSQDWGAGGETQYF	TGCGCCAGCAGCCAAGATTGGGGGGCGGGAGGAGAGACCCAGTACTTC
TRBV20-1	-	TRBJ1-2	9	few	CSAQDGYTF	TGCAGTGCCCAGGATGGCTACACCTTC
TRBV7-9	TRBD1	TRBJ1-4	14	-	CASSLQGAGEKLFF	TGTGCCAGCAGCTTACAGGGGGCGGGGGAAAAACTGTTTTTT
TRBV29-1	-	TRBJ2-7	15	-	CSVRSGTPISYEQYF	TGCAGCGTTCGGAGCGGTACACCAATCTCCTACGAGCAGTACTTC
TRBV10-2	TRBD2	TRBJ2-7	13	-	CASRAGGSREQYF	TGCGCCAGCAGGGCGGGGGGATCACGCGAGCAGTACTTC
TRBV6-6	-	TRBJ1-6	15	once	CASSDRAGYNSPLHF	TGTGCCAGCAGCGACCGGGCGGGTTATAATTCACCCCTCCACTTT
TRBV7-9	TRBD1	TRBJ1-4	15	few	CASSQQTGESEKLFF	TGTGCCAGCAGCCAGCAGACAGGGGAGAGTGAAAAACTGTTTTTT
TRBV10-3	TRBD2	TRBJ2-3	15	-	CAISDSRGGGITQYF	TGTGCCATCAGTGATTCCCGGGGGGGAGGTATTACGCAGTATTTT
TRBV27	TRBD1	TRBJ1-4	15	-	CASSLLGQGNEKLFF	TGTGCCAGCAGTTTACTGGGACAGGGGAATGAAAAACTGTTTTTT
TRBV30	-	TRBJ2-5	15	few	CATTLTGGSEETQYF	TGTGCCACAACACTGACGGGGGGCTCAGAAGAGACCCAGTACTTC
TRBV6-5	-	TRBJ1-4	12	-	CASSSGNEKLFF	TGTGCCAGCAGTTCGGGGAATGAAAAACTGTTTTTT
TRBV13	-	TRBJ2-1	17	-	CASSSRMSGRGRDEQFF	TGTGCCAGCAGCTCTAGGATGAGTGGGCGGGGTCGTGATGAGCAGTTCTTC
TRBV6-4	-	TRBJ1-6	16	-	CASSDKVRAWYSPLHF	TGTGCCAGCAGTGATAAGGTCAGGGCGTGGTATTCACCCCTCCACTTT
TRBV5-4	TRBD2	TRBJ2-1	15	-	CASSSGLAPYNEQFF	TGTGCCAGCAGCTCCGGACTAGCCCCCTACAATGAGCAGTTCTTC
TRBV13	TRBD2	TRBJ2-1	14	few	CASSLAGGYNEQFF	TGTGCCAGCAGCTTAGCCGGGGGGTACAATGAGCAGTTCTTC
TRBV10-3	-	TRBJ2-5	13	-	CAISGRLEETQYF	TGTGCCATCAGTGGCCGACTCGAAGAGACCCAGTACTTC
TRBV5-1	-	TRBJ2-3	11	-	CASSSTDTQYF	TGCGCCAGCAGCTCAACAGATACGCAGTATTTT
TRBV5-1	-	TRBJ1-1	15	-	CASSLVKQGGTEAFF	TGCGCCAGCAGCTTGGTCAAACAGGGTGGAACTGAAGCTTTCTTT
TRBV27	TRBD2	TRBJ2-2	19	few	CASSLYLAGGPMNTGELFF	TGTGCCAGCAGTTTATACCTAGCGGGGGGCCCTATGAACACCGGGGAGCTGTTTTTT
TRBV23-1	-	TRBJ2-7	15	-	CASSQSEVSSYEQYF	TGCGCCAGCAGTCAATCGGAGGTCAGTTCCTACGAGCAGTACTTC
TRBV4-1	-	TRBJ2-1	15	-	CASRGARPAYNEQFF	TGCGCCAGCAGAGGTGCTAGGCCAGCTTACAATGAGCAGTTCTTC
TRBV4-1	-	TRBJ1-4	12	-	CASSLGGEKLFF	TGCGCCAGCAGCCTTGGGGGGGAAAAACTGTTTTTT
TRBV15	TRBD2	TRBJ2-5	16	-	CATSGRLAGGQETQYF	TGTGCCACCAGCGGAAGACTAGCGGGGGGTCAAGAGACCCAGTACTTC
TRBV5-6	TRBD1	TRBJ1-2	18	-	CASSPPGGQSLRVYGYTF	TGTGCCAGCAGCCCCCCCGGGGGACAGTCCCTCCGGGTCTATGGCTACACCTTC
TRBV6-5	-	TRBJ1-6	15	-	CAGSYSAGENSPLHF	TGTGCCGGCAGTTACTCTGCAGGGGAGAATTCACCCCTCCACTTT
TRBV27	TRBD1	TRBJ1-5	17	-	CASSWGRGRGPNQPQHF	TGTGCCAGCAGTTGGGGCAGGGGGCGAGGGCCTAATCAGCCCCAGCATTTT
TRBV6-1	-	TRBJ2-5	14	once	CASPAPGFGETQYF	TGTGCCAGCCCAGCACCAGGGTTCGGGGAGACCCAGTACTTC
TRBV6-5	-	TRBJ2-3	15	-	CASRPKTHGRDTQYF	TGTGCCAGCAGACCTAAGACCCATGGGAGAGATACGCAGTATTTT
TRBV5-1	-	TRBJ2-5	13	-	CASSLLSSETQYF	TGCGCCAGCAGCTTGCTCTCGTCCGAGACCCAGTACTTC
TRBV7-7	TRBD1	TRBJ2-5	16	-	CASSLTGQGARETQYF	TGTGCCAGCAGCCTAACGGGACAGGGGGCGCGAGAGACCCAGTACTTC
TRBV6-5	TRBD1	TRBJ1-1	15	-	CASSYMRGPNTEAFF	TGTGCCAGCAGTTACATGAGGGGGCCTAACACTGAAGCTTTCTTT